This TCR beta chain was obtained from a study of vaccination effects on CD4 cells after COVID-19 (dated by TCRdb to between 2021 and 2023). Study-level background: Each participant got two doses of an mRNA SARS-CoV-2 vaccine, either BNT162b2 or mRNA-1273. A total of ten to eleven COVID-19 convalescent patients and a handful of SARS-CoV-2-naive healthy vaccine recipients were included in the full study. In the study, cultures from other donors were sequenced using the Oncomine TCR Beta short-read assay on an Illumina iSeq 100. SARS-CoV-2 spike-specific CD4+ TCR repertoires were compared before and after mRNA vaccination in COVID-19 convalescent patients and in infection-naive vaccine recipients. Study-wide findings and limitations: Among healthy vaccine recipients, nearly all vaccine-induced clones were SARS-CoV-2 mono-reactive, and just 1 of 255 was cross-reactive with common cold coronaviruses. Limitations of the study were the small number of convalescent patients and the absence of early post-infection timepoints. Marked clonal contraction was observed in both infection-induced and vaccine-induced clones at late post-vaccination timepoints, consistent with waning T cell responses.

From its cysteine to its phenylalanine, the CDR3 spans 18 amino acids. Solely the CDR3 DNA is kept, with 54 bases framed from the first base. V is cut back by 2 bases and J by 5 bases, with 8 bases in the junction unmatched. CDR1 and CDR2 are drawn from the germline V gene: SGHAT, FQNNGV. Receptor amplification or capture employed the immunoSEQ multiplex PCR assay. DNA from the cultured, isolated CD4+ T cells was subjected to TCR beta CDR3 sequencing. In the original analysis: Non-productive TCR sequences were removed, reads were trimmed to the CDR3 region, and CDR3s of at least 7 amino acids were retained. Antigen-specific clonotypes were identified using the MANAFEST web app by comparison of expansion in peptide wells against reference cultures. For clones to be considered positive, expansion at FDR<0.05 versus reference and all other wells, an odds ratio above 5, and a frequency above 0.1% in two replicate wells were required. A clonotype was called cross-reactive if it was significantly expanded both in SARS-CoV-2 spike wells and in at least one common cold coronavirus spike condition. CDR3 similarity was assessed by Levenshtein distance using the stringdist R package, and unrooted trees were constructed with ape in R 3.6.1. Entries here come from immuneACCESS through TCRdb and include only in-frame sequences with V and J called. Some clones fail to appear in such tables; in the studies checked, an unresolved V gene covers under half of the shortfall, and the cause of the remainder is unknown. Clone size and the V and J calls come from that table; the DNA yielded D and trimming. This sample holds tens of thousands of clones; approximately 73% were observed only once. Together, the top ten hold approximately 10% of the sample.

For this clone: Its recognized antigen is unknown. Per-base quality was not reported, and no clone a single base away is much larger than it.

To identify antigen-specific CD4+ T cell clonotypes by their expansion, the ViraFEST assay first stimulated PBMC with viral peptide pools and then applied TCR sequencing. After around ten days of culture, CD4+ T cells were isolated with the EasySep CD4+ T cell isolation kit. The absence of prior SARS-CoV-2 infection in healthy vaccine recipients was confirmed by negative nucleocapsid antibodies before and after vaccination. Each well held more than 1.5 million PBMC cultured in IMDM containing 5% human AB serum, roughly 9.6 IU/ml IL-2 and gentamicin, along with about 10 ug/ml peptides. Half of the culture medium was replaced with fresh IL-2-containing medium on days 3 and 7. Unless otherwise noted, each peptide stimulation condition was cultured in triplicate wells. PBMC were separated from whole blood using Ficoll-Paque Plus gradient centrifugation and were then either cryopreserved at -140C or used fresh. The overlapping peptide pools covered the spike proteins of SARS-CoV-2 and of the common cold coronaviruses HCoV-NL63, HCoV-OC43 and HCoV-229E. Genomic DNA was extracted from cultured CD4+ T cells with the QIAamp micro DNA kit.

Source: CD4+ T cells from PBMCs cultured with HCoV-229E spike peptides, taken before COVID-19 vaccination. Per the publication, the cell subset or site label means: HCoV-229E spike overlapping peptide pool stimulation. This receptor chain uses TRBV11-2 and TRBJ2-2, with 13 bases matching TRBD2. The receptor's source is a human donor who received a COVID-19 vaccine. The CDR3 has the sequence CASSLRTSGRLGTGELFF. The nucleotide sequence is given as TGTGCCAGCAGCTTAAGGACTAGCGGGAGACTTGGGACCGGGGAGCTGTTTTTT.